This T cell receptor (beta chain) was found in a study of regulatory T cells in long-lasting Graves disease. Study-wide points: Favored gene segments in persistent disease were TRBV28, TRBJ1-2 and TRBJ2-5.

In its sample, this clonotype was seen many times. The antigen is undetermined. Noted time point: newly diagnosed GD, antithyroid drugs for less than 3 months. Extracted PBMC RNA gave rise to the TCR library. Roughly 8.3 milliliters of peripheral blood were taken and placed in EDTA tubes. This CDR3 has 15 residues. Germline values: CDR1 MDHEN, CDR2 SYDVKM. Between the trimmed V and J ends, which lost 2 bases and 3 bases, there was a span of 14 bases. iRepertoire HTBI primers and Arm-PCR of CDR3 regions built TCR beta libraries. Original processing methods: Identification yielded around 58 TRBV and some 15 TRBJ segments across samples. MiXCR, run by TCRdb on the multiplex PCR reads, gives a single entry per CDR3 protein. TCRdb, not the original authors, processed these V and J calls. The profile shows 400,000 to 500,000 distinct CDR3 sequences, approximately 14% of them singletons. These data also formed part of another study, on T cells in Graves' hyperthyroidism and ophthalmopathy.

The sample in question was peripheral blood mononuclear cells (PBMCs), obtained at new diagnosis, from a patient treated with antithyroid drugs. The TCR comes from a woman aged 45-60 years with Graves disease. The chain is built from TRBV28 and TRBJ2-7; TRBD1 or TRBD2 may be the D gene (5 bases each). The CDR3 region is CASSLTSGPNYEQYF. CDR3 DNA: TGTGCCAGCAGTTTAACGTCGGGACCGAACTACGAGCAGTACTTC.